Shown below are 10 T cell receptor beta chains from a single sample sequenced in a study of blood T cell repertoires in COVID-19. Clones were sequenced by immunoSEQ multiplex PCR, and TCRdb holds only the in-frame ones, with some missing. The sample lists roughly 100,000 clones, about 82% occurring once. The sequenced material came from peripheral blood. Receptors were obtained from a man older than 75 with COVID-19, enrolled during active disease.

The chain employs TRBV6-5 and TRBJ2-1; the D is unclear. Per germline, CDR1 MNHEY and CDR2 SVGAGI. V lost 10 bases and J 10 bases, leaving 20 bases between the germline ends. This CDR3 region has 13 residues. CDR3 sequence: CATLEHESEEQFF. CDR3 nucleotides: TGTGCCACCCTCGAACATGAGAGCGAAGAGCAGTTCTTC.

The J gene is TRBJ2-4, the V gene TRBV20-1, with D tentatively TRBD1 or TRBD2 (5 bases each). Deletions cut 6 bases from V and 6 bases from J, with 18 bases between. The germline gives CDR1 DFQATT, CDR2 SNEGSKA (reference sequence). CDR3 length: 14 amino acids. The DNA of the CDR3 is TGCAGTGCCAGTGGGACCGCCCAGGGAAACATTCAGTACTTC. Translation gives CSASGTAQGNIQYF.

The chain uses TRBV12-2 and TRBJ2-1; the table calls TRBD2, which could not be checked here. TRBV12-2 is termed a pseudogene. This CDR3 is 14 amino acids long. CDR3 sequence: CASRLASLYNEQFF. As DNA, the CDR3 is TGTGCAAGTCGCTTAGCTTCCCTATACAATGAGCAGTTCTTC.

This clone was recorded many times. The rearrangement uses TRBV19 and TRBJ2-1; TRBD2 matches 10 bases. Looked up from germline, CDR1 is LNHDA and CDR2 is SQIVND (reference sequence). Trimming cost V 6 bases and J 2 bases; bases outside gene matches: 4. CDR3 length: 15 amino acids. The CDR3 bases are TGTGCCAGTAGCGTAACTAGCGGGGCCTACAATGAGCAGTTCTTC. Translated: CASSVTSGAYNEQFF.

This chain uses TRBV28 with TRBJ2-5; D is unresolved. The ends were cut back, 5 bases at V and 0 bases at J, with 22 bases in the middle. Germline V gene sequence: CDR1 MDHEN, CDR2 SYDVKM. The CDR3 is 18 amino acids. The CDR3 loop reads CASSPIYQSLVDQETQYF. In nucleotides, the CDR3 is TGTGCCAGCAGTCCCATTTACCAATCCCTAGTAGACCAAGAGACCCAGTACTTC.

This chain connects TRBV11-3 to TRBJ1-3; TRBD1 matches 9 bases. V gave up 5 bases and J gave up 2 bases; unmatched junction bases: 7. There are 16 residues in the CDR3. The germline gives CDR1 SGHNT, CDR2 YENEEA. This CDR3 reads CASSPRTGAAGNTIYF. The CDR3 region has the DNA TGTGCCAGCAGCCCCCGGACAGGGGCGGCTGGAAACACCATATATTTT.

The chain couples TRBV29-1 to TRBJ2-2, with TRBD2 identical over 9 bases. CDR3 length: 15 residues. Trimming at V came to 6 bases and at J to 1 base, leaving 6 bases not matched to a gene. Germline V gene lookup returns CDR1 SQVTM and CDR2 ANQGSEA. The CDR3 here is CSVGLAGLNTGELFF. The DNA for the CDR3 is TGCAGCGTAGGGCTAGCGGGGCTGAACACCGGGGAGCTGTTTTTT.

The chain is built from TRBV13 and TRBJ2-1; 7 bases fit TRBD2. CDR3 length: 14 residues. The germline V gene encodes CDR1 PRHDT and CDR2 FYEKMQ (reference sequence). After removal of 1 base from V and 8 bases from J, the junction contained 5 bases not matched to a gene. As DNA, the CDR3 is TGTGCCAGCAGCTTAGTGCCAGGGAGGGATGAGCAGTTCTTC. Translated, it gives CASSLVPGRDEQFF.

The chain couples TRBV3-1 (or the pseudogene TRBV3-2) to TRBJ2-2; 7 bases are shared with TRBD1. The CDR3 totals 14 residues. Germline V gene data show CDR1 as LGHDT and CDR2 as YNNKEL (reference sequence). The V and J ends lost 6 bases and 6 bases, in that order; junction bases with no gene match: 7. The CDR3 sequence: CASSHGTAAGELFF. CDR3 DNA sequence: TGTGCCAGCAGTCACGGGACAGCCGCCGGGGAGCTGTTTTTT.

This sequence joins TRBV7-8 and TRBJ1-2; the D is unclear. Germline CDR1 and CDR2: SGHVS and FQNEAQ. V lost 4 bases and J lost 0, with 12 bases in between. The CDR3 has 15 amino acids. DNA for the CDR3: TGTGCCAGCAGCTCCCGGGAGGATCCTAACTATGGCTACACCTTC. It specifies CASSSREDPNYGYTF.